The 12 T cell receptor beta chains below come from one sample, sequenced in a study of PD-L1 blockade in urothelial cancer. This sample's time point: pretreatment peripheral blood. Assay used: immunoSEQ multiplex PCR; TCRdb lists only in-frame clones, some missing. Among about 87,000 clones listed, 84% were seen once. The sequenced sample was PBMCs, obtained around atezolizumab (anti-PD-L1) treatment. The receptor set was obtained from a man between 60 and 75 years old with urothelial cancer.

This clone was seen a single time. This sequence joins TRBV5-5 and TRBJ1-4; D gene uncertain. The germline V and J ends were trimmed by 4 bases and 5 bases, with 9 bases remaining between them. CDR1 and CDR2 (germline): SGHKS, YYEKEE (reference sequence). The CDR3 covers 13 residues. This CDR3 is CASSGGDNEKLFF. CDR3 in DNA: TGTGCCAGCAGCGGTGGAGACAATGAAAAACTGTTTTTT.

The chain carries TRBV10-2 and TRBJ2-5; 9 bases align to TRBD1. J lost 3 bases, V lost 1 base, and 0 bases had no gene match. Per germline, CDR1 WSHSY and CDR2 SAAADI. This CDR3 has 14 amino acids. The CDR3 DNA reads TGCGCCAGCAGTGAGTGGGACAGGGAAGAGACCCAGTACTTC. It yields the protein CASSEWDREETQYF.

The gene calls are TRBV4-3 and TRBJ1-2, with TRBD1 matching over 8 bases. J was trimmed by 8 bases and V by 2 bases; bases with no gene match: 7. The CDR3 totals 14 residues. Germline V gene data show CDR1 as LGHNA and CDR2 as YSLEER. The CDR3, as DNA: TGCGCCAGCAGCCAACAGGGGGCCGTCAGGGGCTACACCTTC. It is translated as CASSQQGAVRGYTF.

V and J are TRBV6-1 and TRBJ1-3, with D hard to call. This CDR3 is 13 amino acids long. CDR1 and CDR2 (germline): MNHNS, SASEGT. Trimming removed 7 bases from V and 2 bases from J, with 9 bases in between. The CDR3 loop reads CASITATGNTIYF. The CDR3 DNA follows: TGTGCCAGCATTACAGCTACTGGAAACACCATATATTTT.

By sample fraction, this clone is medium-sized. The V and J genes are TRBV27 and TRBJ2-7; TRBD1 might be the D (7 bases). Per the germline V gene, CDR1 is MNHEY and CDR2 is SMNVEV (reference sequence). Between the trimmed V and J ends, which lost 7 bases and 4 bases, there was a span of 14 bases. The CDR3 covers 13 residues. CDR3 nucleotide sequence: TGTGCCAGCACCCCCTCAGGGGGGTACGAGCAGTACTTC. Amino acid sequence: CASTPSGGYEQYF.

This clone has a handful of counts. The gene calls are TRBV2 and TRBJ1-2, with 8 positions matching TRBD1. The CDR3 runs to 14 residues. Germline V gene sequence: CDR1 SNHLY, CDR2 FYNNEI. V lost 4 bases, J lost 2 bases, and 3 bases stayed unmatched. CDR3 in DNA: TGTGCCAGCAGTGTAAGACAGGGGAACTATGGCTACACCTTC. Its translation is CASSVRQGNYGYTF.

The chain couples TRBV7-2 to TRBJ2-5; tentatively, D is TRBD1 (6 bases). The CDR3 runs 14 residues. V lost 3 bases to trimming and J lost 2 bases, with 10 bases between them. Germline V gives CDR1 SGHTA, CDR2 FQGNSA. The CDR3 here is CASSFQGLQETQYF. In DNA, the CDR3 is TGTGCCAGCAGCTTCCAGGGGCTACAAGAGACCCAGTACTTC.

This chain uses TRBV5-1 with TRBJ2-1, with 12 positions matching TRBD2. CDR3 size: 21 residues. Germline assignment: CDR1 SGHRS and CDR2 YFSETQ. The V and J ends lost 0 bases and 0 bases, in that order; junction bases with no gene match: 13. The CDR3 coding sequence is TGCGCCAGCAGCTTGGCAGGTGGGCTAGCGGGGGGGATTAGCTCCTACAATGAGCAGTTCTTC. Protein product: CASSLAGGLAGGISSYNEQFF.

The chain uses TRBV7-9 and TRBJ2-2; D might be TRBD2 (5 bases). V shed 5 bases and J shed 6 bases, with 10 bases lying between them. In germline, CDR1 is SEHNR, CDR2 FQNEAQ (reference sequence). CDR3 size: 13 residues. The CDR3 sequence: CASSQGGSGELFF. CDR3 nucleotide sequence: TGTGCCAGCAGCCAAGGCGGGTCCGGGGAGCTGTTTTTT.

A note on this clone: Other DNA sequences in the sample encode the same CDR3. The rearrangement uses TRBV6-5 and TRBJ1-2; maybe TRBD1 (5 bases). This CDR3 comprises 13 residues. Germline loops: CDR1 MNHEY, CDR2 SVGAGI. Trimming took 2 bases from V and 5 from J, leaving 9 bases between them. The CDR3 DNA sequence: TGTGCCAGCAGTTACGACGGGGGGTATGGCTACACCTTC. Residues: CASSYDGGYGYTF.

The count of this clone is one. The rearrangement joins TRBV9 to TRBJ2-3, with 12 bases identical to TRBD2. With V trimmed by 3 bases and J by 4 bases, 6 bases remained unmatched. The CDR3 covers 16 residues. Germline values: CDR1 SGDLS, CDR2 YYNGEE. This CDR3 is CASSASGTSGSDTQYF. The CDR3 nucleotides read TGTGCCAGCAGCGCCTCCGGGACTAGCGGGTCAGATACGCAGTATTTT.

This clone was seen only a few times. The chain couples TRBV7-8 to TRBJ1-2; 10 bases are a match to TRBD1. The CDR3 is 14 residues long. V lost 3 bases to trimming and J lost 7 bases; unmatched junction nucleotides: 5. Germline V lookup: CDR1 SGHVS, CDR2 FQNEAQ. The CDR3 bases are TGTGCCAGCAGCTTCGGGACAGGGGACGGTGGCTACACCTTC. It yields the protein CASSFGTGDGGYTF.